These 24 T cell receptor beta chains share one sample of origin, sequenced in a study of lymphopenia after photon versus proton radiotherapy. Sequenced by immunoSEQ multiplex PCR; TCRdb stores in-frame clones only, minus some. This sample carries some 41,000 clones, about 86% of them seen once, and the ten largest clones take about 9.4%. The input for sequencing was peripheral blood, taken from a patient treated with proton-based radiotherapy. The receptors stem from a woman aged 70-85 years with pancreatic cancer. Some clones in this sample may be carry-over from other donors' samples.

The CDR3 protein is CASSLSSGGHNEQFF. The CDR3 bases are TGTGCCAGCAGCTTATCTAGCGGGGGGCACAATGAGCAGTTCTTC. The chain joins TRBV7-9 to TRBJ2-1; 11 bases line up with TRBD2. Trimming cost V 2 bases and J 5 bases; bases outside gene matches: 2. The CDR3 totals 15 residues. Germline CDR1 and CDR2: SEHNR and FQNEAQ (reference sequence). Full variable domain (outside the CDR3, taken from reference TRBV7-9 and TRBJ2-1): DTGVSQNPRHKITKRGQNVTFRCDPISEHNRLYWYRQTLGQGPEFLTYFQNEAQLEKSRLLSDRFSAERPKGSFSTLEIQRTEQGDSAMYLCASSLSSGGHNEQFFGPGTRLTVL.

The gene calls are TRBV5-4 and TRBJ2-2; 8 positions agree with TRBD2. Germline V gives CDR1 SGHNT, CDR2 YYREEE (reference sequence). The CDR3 is 17 amino acids. V lost 6 bases to trimming and J lost 0 bases; unmatched junction nucleotides: 10. Written as DNA, the CDR3 is TGTGCCAGCACGACCCCCACTAGCGGAGCGAACACCGGGGAGCTGTTTTTT. Its protein is CASTTPTSGANTGELFF.

The gene calls are TRBV28 and TRBJ2-2, with D unresolved. V lost 1 base and J 6 bases, leaving 6 bases between the germline ends. The CDR3 has 13 amino acids. Looked up from germline, CDR1 is MDHEN and CDR2 is SYDVKM. The CDR3 region has the DNA TGTGCCAGCAGTTTATATGGTGCCGGGGAGCTGTTTTTT. It encodes CASSLYGAGELFF.

The rearrangement joins TRBV11-3 to TRBJ2-2; a weak D match, TRBD2 (5 bases). Between the trimmed V and J ends, which lost 3 bases and 6 bases, there was a span of 14 bases. Germline V gene data show CDR1 as SGHNT and CDR2 as YENEEA. The CDR3 length is 15 residues. As DNA, the CDR3 is TGTGCCAGCAGCTTCGCACTAGGGATTTCCGGGGAGCTGTTTTTT. It specifies CASSFALGISGELFF.

The V gene is TRBV18, the J gene TRBJ1-1; 7 bases are a match to TRBD1. The V segment lost 0 bases and the J segment 1 base; nucleotides outside the gene matches: 5. This CDR3 has 16 residues. CDR1 and CDR2 from the germline V gene are KGHSH and LQKENI. The CDR3 region has the DNA TGTGCCAGCTCACCACCGACAGGGTACGGGAACACTGAAGCTTTCTTT. This sequence encodes CASSPPTGYGNTEAFF.

The gene calls are TRBV5-1 and TRBJ2-1; 12 bases are shared with TRBD2. Germline loops: CDR1 SGHRS, CDR2 YFSETQ. J lost 2 bases, V lost 0 bases, and 3 bases had no gene match. The CDR3 has 17 amino acids. The CDR3 nucleotides read TGCGCCAGCAGCTTGGCGCCTAGCGGGGGGGCCTACAATGAGCAGTTCTTC. Translated, it gives CASSLAPSGGAYNEQFF.

The chain couples TRBV6-6 to TRBJ2-6; TRBD1 matches at 7 bases. V shed 6 bases, J shed 4 bases, and the junction held 6 bases outside the gene matches. There are 15 residues in the CDR3. CDR1 is MNHNY and CDR2 is SVGAGI in the germline V gene (reference sequence). CDR3: CASSLGTAGANVLTF. CDR3 coding DNA: TGTGCCAGCAGCCTCGGGACAGCGGGGGCCAACGTCCTGACTTTC.

V is TRBV5-1 and J is TRBJ2-7; 9 bases fit TRBD1. The germline V gene has CDR1 SGHRS and CDR2 YFSETQ. V was pared by 0 bases and J by 5 bases, with 6 bases of the junction left unmatched. The CDR3 sequence is 15 residues long. CDR3 protein: CASSLAGQGLDEQYF. CDR3 nucleotides: TGCGCCAGCAGCTTGGCGGGACAGGGTCTAGACGAGCAGTACTTC.

The V gene is TRBV27, the J gene TRBJ2-7; 12 nucleotides match TRBD2. After removal of 6 bases from V and 6 bases from J, the junction contained 6 bases not matched to a gene. The CDR3 is made up of 14 amino acids. The germline gives CDR1 MNHEY, CDR2 SMNVEV (reference sequence). For the CDR3, the DNA is TGTGCCAGCAGGGAGACTAGCGGGAGTGCCGAGCAGTACTTC. Its protein is CASRETSGSAEQYF.

This clone showed up just once. The CDR3 bases are TGTGCCAGCTCACCACCCCGACAGGGGGCGGGTGATACCGGGGAGCTGTTTTTT. Its protein product is CASSPPRQGAGDTGELFF. The V gene is TRBV18, the J gene TRBJ2-2; TRBD1 aligns across 10 bases. This CDR3 contains 18 residues. The ends lost 0 bases at V and 5 bases at J; junction bases unmatched: 9. CDR1 and CDR2 from the germline V gene are KGHSH and LQKENI.

This clone was counted a few times. The chain has TRBV19 and TRBJ1-2; 7 bases fit TRBD1. Germline V gene data show CDR1 as LNHDA and CDR2 as SQIVND (reference sequence). V was pared by 7 bases and J by 8 bases, with 7 bases of the junction left unmatched. This CDR3 has 12 amino acids. The DNA for the CDR3 is TGTGCCAGTAACCGACAGGGCACCGGCTACACCTTC. This gives the protein CASNRQGTGYTF. The full variable domain, in which reference TRBV19 and TRBJ1-2 provide the parts outside the CDR3, is DGGITQSPKYLFRKEGQNVTLSCEQNLNHDAMYWYRQDPGQGLRLIYYSQIVNDFQKGDIAEGYSVSREKKESFPLTVTSAQKNPTAFYLCASNRQGTGYTFGSGTRLTVV.

This sequence joins TRBV30 and TRBJ2-6; 8 bases fit TRBD2. The CDR3 consists of 15 residues. Germline assignment: CDR1 GTSNPN and CDR2 SVGIG (reference sequence). V dropped 5 bases and J dropped 2; count of bases not matched to a gene: 5. The CDR3 nucleotides are TGTGCCTGGGCCCGGGGGGGGCCTGGGGCCAACGTCCTGACTTTC. Encoded protein: CAWARGGPGANVLTF.

CDR3 in DNA: TGCGCCAGCAGCTACGACCTCGGAGAAAAACTGTTTTTT. Its protein is CASSYDLGEKLFF. The chain uses TRBV5-1 and TRBJ1-4; D ambiguous. V was pared by 3 bases and J by 8 bases, with 11 bases between. The CDR3 has 13 residues. Per the germline V gene, CDR1 is SGHRS and CDR2 is YFSETQ. The whole variable domain, filled in from reference TRBV5-1 and TRBJ1-4, reads KAGVTQTPRYLIKTRGQQVTLSCSPISGHRSVSWYQQTPGQGLQFLFEYFSETQRNKGNFPGRFSGRQFSNSRSEMNVSTLELGDSALYLCASSYDLGEKLFFGSGTQLSVL.

The chain has TRBV19 and TRBJ2-5; 7 positions match TRBD2. The ends lost 6 bases at V and 3 bases at J; junction bases unmatched: 4. The CDR3 has 13 amino acids. The germline V gene has CDR1 LNHDA and CDR2 SQIVND (reference sequence). This chain's CDR3 is CASSWTRKETQYF. The CDR3, as DNA: TGTGCCAGTAGCTGGACTAGAAAAGAGACCCAGTACTTC. The full variable domain, in which reference TRBV19 and TRBJ2-5 provide the parts outside the CDR3, is DGGITQSPKYLFRKEGQNVTLSCEQNLNHDAMYWYRQDPGQGLRLIYYSQIVNDFQKGDIAEGYSVSREKKESFPLTVTSAQKNPTAFYLCASSWTRKETQYFGPGTRLLVL.

This chain links TRBV2 with TRBJ1-1; D not resolved. The V end lost 6 bases, the J end lost 0 bases, and 8 bases lay between the germline ends. This CDR3 comprises 13 residues. Germline CDR1 and CDR2: SNHLY and FYNNEI. The CDR3 protein is CASSWVLNTEAFF. CDR3 nucleotides: TGTGCCAGCAGCTGGGTACTGAACACTGAAGCTTTCTTT.

V is TRBV9 and J is TRBJ2-1, with 7 bases matching TRBD1. Losses at the gene ends were 0 bases for V and 8 bases for J; bases not matched to a gene: 8. Germline V gives CDR1 SGDLS, CDR2 YYNGEE. The CDR3 is 15 amino acids. The CDR3 spells CASSVGVRGFDEQFF. The CDR3 coding sequence is TGTGCCAGCAGCGTAGGGGTCAGGGGGTTTGATGAGCAGTTCTTC.

The chain joins TRBV5-1 to TRBJ1-6; 8 nucleotides match TRBD1. Germline values: CDR1 SGHRS, CDR2 YFSETQ. Losses at the gene ends were 2 bases for V and 9 bases for J; bases not matched to a gene: 10. The CDR3 totals 16 residues. DNA of the CDR3: TGCGCCAGCAGCTTATTGGCAGGGGGCTCCACTTCACCCCTCCACTTT. Translation gives CASSLLAGGSTSPLHF.

CDR3 DNA sequence: TGCGCCAGCAGCCAAGGACTAGCCGGACTCTACGAGCAGTACTTC. Translated, it gives CASSQGLAGLYEQYF. J is TRBJ2-7 and V is TRBV4-1, with TRBD2 matching 7 bases. J lost 3 bases, V lost 1 base, and 6 bases had no gene match. The CDR3 is made up of 15 amino acids. The germline V gene has CDR1 MGHRA and CDR2 YSYEKL.

The chain recombines TRBV5-6 with TRBJ1-1; D perhaps matches TRBD1 (6 bases). Germline values: CDR1 SGHDT, CDR2 YYEEEE. The germline V and J ends were trimmed by 5 bases and 4 bases, with 12 bases remaining between them. The CDR3 consists of 13 residues. The CDR3 sequence: CASSLQGGTEAFF. The CDR3 DNA follows: TGTGCCAGCAGTTTACAGGGAGGCACTGAAGCTTTCTTT.

V and J are TRBV7-3 and TRBJ2-1; 9 bases match TRBD1. The germline V gene has CDR1 SGHTA and CDR2 FQGTGA. After removal of 5 bases from V and 6 bases from J, the junction contained 8 bases not matched to a gene. CDR3 length: 15 residues. The CDR3 nucleotides are TGTGCCAGCAGCACCCCGGGACAGGGCTTCAATGAGCAGTTCTTC. Translated: CASSTPGQGFNEQFF.

This clone was counted only a few times. The rearrangement joins TRBV27 to TRBJ1-2, with D maybe TRBD1 (5 bases). V lost 6 bases, J lost 4 bases, and 12 bases lay in between. The CDR3 covers 13 residues. Germline CDR1 and CDR2: MNHEY and SMNVEV (reference sequence). This CDR3 is CASSLTASYGYTF. In DNA, the CDR3 is TGTGCCAGCAGCTTGACAGCCTCCTATGGCTACACCTTC.

J is TRBJ1-2 and V is TRBV27; maybe TRBD1 (6 bases). CDR1 is MNHEY, CDR2 SMNVEV, per germline (reference sequence). The CDR3 is 13 residues long. V dropped 5 bases and J dropped 8 bases, with 15 bases sitting between them. The CDR3 spells CASSKQGNDGYTF. CDR3 bases: TGTGCCAGCAGTAAACAGGGAAATGACGGCTACACCTTC.

DNA for the CDR3: TGTGCCAGCTCACCAGATAACCTCCAAGAGACCCAGTACTTC. This gives the protein CASSPDNLQETQYF. The V call is TRBV18, the J call TRBJ2-5; D is ambiguous. The CDR3 has 14 amino acids. Germline V gene data show CDR1 as KGHSH and CDR2 as LQKENI. V lost 2 bases and J 1 base, leaving 8 bases between the germline ends.

The chain is built from TRBV28 and TRBJ2-7; D gene unclear. This CDR3 region has 13 residues. Germline CDR1 and CDR2: MDHEN and SYDVKM. V lost 5 bases and J 0 bases, leaving 8 bases between the germline ends. CDR3 in DNA: TGTGCCAGCAGTCCAGAGAGCTCCTACGAGCAGTACTTC. This codes for CASSPESSYEQYF.